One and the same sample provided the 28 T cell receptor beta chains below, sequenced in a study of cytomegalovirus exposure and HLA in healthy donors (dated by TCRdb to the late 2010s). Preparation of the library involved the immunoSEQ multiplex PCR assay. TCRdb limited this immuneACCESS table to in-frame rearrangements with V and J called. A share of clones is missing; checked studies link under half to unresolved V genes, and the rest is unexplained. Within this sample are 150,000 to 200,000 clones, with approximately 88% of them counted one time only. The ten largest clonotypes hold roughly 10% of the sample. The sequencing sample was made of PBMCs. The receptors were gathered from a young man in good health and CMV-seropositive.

CDR3 protein: CASSSPRGGGGDEQYF. The CDR3 nucleotides read TGTGCCAGCAGCTCCCCAAGAGGTGGAGGGGGGGACGAGCAGTACTTC. The genes are TRBV7-2 and TRBJ2-7, with D possibly TRBD2 on 7 matching bases. Trimming left V 4 bases short and J 5 bases short, with 21 bases between. The CDR3 is made up of 16 amino acids. Per germline, CDR1 SGHTA and CDR2 FQGNSA.

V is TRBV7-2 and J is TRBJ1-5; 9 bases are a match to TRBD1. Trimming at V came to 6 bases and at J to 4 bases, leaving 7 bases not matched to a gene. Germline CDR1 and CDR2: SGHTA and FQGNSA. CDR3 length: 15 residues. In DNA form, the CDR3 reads TGTGCCAGCAGACAACAGGGGGCAGGTAATCAGCCCCAGCATTTT. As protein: CASRQQGAGNQPQHF.

The DNA for the CDR3 is TGTGCCAGCAGCCAAGATGGCGGACAAACCGAAAAACTGTTTTTT. Translating gives CASSQDGGQTEKLFF. This chain links TRBV14 with TRBJ1-4; D may be TRBD1 (5 bases). V lost 0 bases and J 8 bases, leaving 13 bases between the germline ends. This CDR3 is built from 15 residues. Germline CDR1 reads SGHDN; CDR2 reads FVKESK.

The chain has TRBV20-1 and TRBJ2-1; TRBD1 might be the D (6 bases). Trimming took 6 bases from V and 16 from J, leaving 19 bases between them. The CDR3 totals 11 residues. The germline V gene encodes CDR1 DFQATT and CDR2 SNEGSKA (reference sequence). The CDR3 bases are TGCAGTGCCGCTCAACTCCGACAGGTCTTCTTC. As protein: CSAAQLRQVFF.

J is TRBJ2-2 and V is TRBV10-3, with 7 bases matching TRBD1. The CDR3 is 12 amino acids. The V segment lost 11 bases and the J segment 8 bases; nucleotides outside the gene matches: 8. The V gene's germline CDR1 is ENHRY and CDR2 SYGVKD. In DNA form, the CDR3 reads TGTGCCCTCGGGACAGCAACTGGGGAGCTGTTTTTT. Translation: CALGTATGELFF.

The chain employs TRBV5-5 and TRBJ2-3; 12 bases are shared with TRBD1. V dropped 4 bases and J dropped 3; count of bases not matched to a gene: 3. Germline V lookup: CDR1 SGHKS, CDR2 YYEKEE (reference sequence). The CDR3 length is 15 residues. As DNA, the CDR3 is TGTGCCAGCAGCCCGGGACAGGGGGCGACAGATACGCAGTATTTT. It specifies CASSPGQGATDTQYF.

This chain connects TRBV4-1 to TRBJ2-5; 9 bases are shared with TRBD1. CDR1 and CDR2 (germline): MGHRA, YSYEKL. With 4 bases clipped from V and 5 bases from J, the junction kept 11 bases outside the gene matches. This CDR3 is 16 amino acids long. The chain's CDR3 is CASSRMPGQGGETQYF. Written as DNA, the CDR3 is TGCGCCAGCAGCCGAATGCCGGGACAGGGAGGGGAGACCCAGTACTTC.

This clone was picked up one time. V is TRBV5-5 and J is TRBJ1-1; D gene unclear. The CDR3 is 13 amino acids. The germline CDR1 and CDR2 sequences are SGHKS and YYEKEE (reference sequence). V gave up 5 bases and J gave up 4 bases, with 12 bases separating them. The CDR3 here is CASSFQAATEAFF. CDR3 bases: TGTGCCAGCAGTTTCCAGGCAGCCACTGAAGCTTTCTTT.

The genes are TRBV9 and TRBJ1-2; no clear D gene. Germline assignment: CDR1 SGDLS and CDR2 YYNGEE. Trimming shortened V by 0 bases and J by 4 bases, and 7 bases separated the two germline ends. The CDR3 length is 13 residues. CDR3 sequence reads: CASSVVTGYGYTF. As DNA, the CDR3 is TGTGCCAGCAGCGTAGTAACGGGCTATGGCTACACCTTC.

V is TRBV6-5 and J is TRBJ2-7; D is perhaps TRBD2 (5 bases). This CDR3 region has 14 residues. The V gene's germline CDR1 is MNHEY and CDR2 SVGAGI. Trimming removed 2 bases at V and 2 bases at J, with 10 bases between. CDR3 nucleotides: TGTGCCAGCAGTTACATTGGGAGAGCCTACGAGCAGTACTTC. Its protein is CASSYIGRAYEQYF.

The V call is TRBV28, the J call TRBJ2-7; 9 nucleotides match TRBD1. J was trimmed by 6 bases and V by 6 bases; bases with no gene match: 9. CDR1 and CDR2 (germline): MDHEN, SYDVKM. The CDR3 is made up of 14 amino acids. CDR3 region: CASRPQDRGLEQYF. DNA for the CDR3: TGTGCCAGCAGGCCTCAGGACAGGGGACTCGAGCAGTACTTC. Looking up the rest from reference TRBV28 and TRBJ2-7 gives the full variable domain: DVKVTQSSRYLVKRTGEKVFLECVQDMDHENMFWYRQDPGLGLRLIYFSYDVKMKEKGDIPEGYSVSREKKERFSLILESASTNQTSMYLCASRPQDRGLEQYFGPGTRLTVT.

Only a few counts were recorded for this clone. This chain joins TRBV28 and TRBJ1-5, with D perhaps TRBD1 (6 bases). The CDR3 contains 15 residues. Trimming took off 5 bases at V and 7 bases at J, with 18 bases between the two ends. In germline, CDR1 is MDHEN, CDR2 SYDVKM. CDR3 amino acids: CASSRSDRLGQPQHF. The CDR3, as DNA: TGTGCCAGCAGTCGATCTGACAGGCTGGGGCAGCCCCAGCATTTT.

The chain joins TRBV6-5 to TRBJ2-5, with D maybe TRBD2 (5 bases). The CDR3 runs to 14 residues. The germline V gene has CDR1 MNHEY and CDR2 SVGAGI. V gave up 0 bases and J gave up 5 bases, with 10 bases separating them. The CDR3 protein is CASSYSRRRETQYF. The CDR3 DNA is TGTGCCAGCAGTTACTCAAGGAGGAGGGAGACCCAGTACTTC.

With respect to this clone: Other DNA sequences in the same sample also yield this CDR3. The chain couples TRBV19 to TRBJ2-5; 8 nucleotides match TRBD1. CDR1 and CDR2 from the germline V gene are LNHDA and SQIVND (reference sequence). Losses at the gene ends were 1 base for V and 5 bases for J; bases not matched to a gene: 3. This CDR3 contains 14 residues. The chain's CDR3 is CASSIGTGRETQYF. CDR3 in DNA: TGTGCCAGTAGTATAGGGACAGGGAGGGAGACCCAGTACTTC.

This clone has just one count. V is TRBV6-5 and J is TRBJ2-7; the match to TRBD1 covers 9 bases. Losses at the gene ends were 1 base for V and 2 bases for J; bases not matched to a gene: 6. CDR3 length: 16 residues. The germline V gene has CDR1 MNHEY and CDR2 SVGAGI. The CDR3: CASSYYPGQGTYEQYF. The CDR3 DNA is TGTGCCAGCAGTTACTACCCGGGACAGGGCACCTACGAGCAGTACTTC.

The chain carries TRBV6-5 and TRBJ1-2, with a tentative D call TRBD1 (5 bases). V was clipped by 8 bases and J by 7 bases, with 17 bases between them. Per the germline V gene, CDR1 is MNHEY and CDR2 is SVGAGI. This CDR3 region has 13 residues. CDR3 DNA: TGTGCCAGCGAAAGGCAGGGTAAAAGTGGCTACACCTTC. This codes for CASERQGKSGYTF.

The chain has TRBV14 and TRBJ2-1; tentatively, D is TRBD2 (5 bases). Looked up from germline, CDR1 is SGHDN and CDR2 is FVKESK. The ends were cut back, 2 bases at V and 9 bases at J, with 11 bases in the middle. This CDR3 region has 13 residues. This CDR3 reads CASSQNLRGEQFF. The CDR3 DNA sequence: TGTGCCAGCAGCCAAAATCTCCGGGGTGAGCAGTTCTTC.

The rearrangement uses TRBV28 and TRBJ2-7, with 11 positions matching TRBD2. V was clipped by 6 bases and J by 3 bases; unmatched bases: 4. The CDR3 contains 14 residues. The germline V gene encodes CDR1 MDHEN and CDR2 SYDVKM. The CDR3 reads CASSGTSGYYEQYF. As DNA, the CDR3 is TGTGCCAGCAGCGGGACTAGCGGTTACTACGAGCAGTACTTC.

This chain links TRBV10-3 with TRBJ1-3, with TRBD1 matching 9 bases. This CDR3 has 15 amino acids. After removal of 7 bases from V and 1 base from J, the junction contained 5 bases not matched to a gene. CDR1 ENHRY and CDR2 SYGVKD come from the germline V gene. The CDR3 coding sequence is TGTGCCATCATGGGGGACAGGGTATCTGGAAACACCATATATTTT. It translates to CAIMGDRVSGNTIYF.

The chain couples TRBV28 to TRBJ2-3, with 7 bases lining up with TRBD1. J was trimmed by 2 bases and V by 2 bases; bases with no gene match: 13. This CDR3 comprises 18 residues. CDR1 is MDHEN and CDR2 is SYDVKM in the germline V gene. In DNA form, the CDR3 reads TGTGCCAGCAGTTTAGGGACAGACGGAATGGGACCCACAGATACGCAGTATTTT. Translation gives CASSLGTDGMGPTDTQYF.

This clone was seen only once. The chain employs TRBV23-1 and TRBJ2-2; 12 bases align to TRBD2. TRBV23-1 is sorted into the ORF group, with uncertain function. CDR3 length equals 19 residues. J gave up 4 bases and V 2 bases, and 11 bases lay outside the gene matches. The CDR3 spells CASSQPGLAGYQATGELFF. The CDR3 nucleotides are TGCGCCAGCAGTCAACCGGGACTAGCGGGTTATCAGGCCACCGGGGAGCTGTTTTTT.

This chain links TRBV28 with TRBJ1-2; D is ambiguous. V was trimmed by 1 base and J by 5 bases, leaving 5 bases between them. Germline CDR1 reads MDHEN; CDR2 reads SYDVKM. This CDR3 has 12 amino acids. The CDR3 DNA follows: TGTGCCAGCAGTTTATCACGGTATGGCTACACCTTC. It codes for CASSLSRYGYTF.

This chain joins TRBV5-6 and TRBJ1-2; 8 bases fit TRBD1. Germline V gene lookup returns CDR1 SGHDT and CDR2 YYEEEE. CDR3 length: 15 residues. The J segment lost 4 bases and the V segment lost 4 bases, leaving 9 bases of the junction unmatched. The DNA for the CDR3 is TGTGCCAGCAGCGGTGAGGCAGGGGGCAGCTATGGCTACACCTTC. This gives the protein CASSGEAGGSYGYTF.

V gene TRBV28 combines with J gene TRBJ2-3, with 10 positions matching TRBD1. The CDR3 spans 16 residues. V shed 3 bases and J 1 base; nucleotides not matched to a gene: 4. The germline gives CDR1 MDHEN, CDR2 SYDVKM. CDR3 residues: CASSFRTGGGTDTQYF. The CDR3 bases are TGTGCCAGCAGTTTCCGGACAGGGGGTGGCACAGATACGCAGTATTTT.

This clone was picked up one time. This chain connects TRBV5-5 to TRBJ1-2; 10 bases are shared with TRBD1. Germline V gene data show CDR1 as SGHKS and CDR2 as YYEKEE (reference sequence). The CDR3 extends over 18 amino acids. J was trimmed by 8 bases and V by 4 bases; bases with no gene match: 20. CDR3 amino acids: CASSPVWDRGGFVPGYTF. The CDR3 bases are TGTGCCAGCAGCCCCGTCTGGGACAGGGGCGGATTTGTACCGGGCTACACCTTC.

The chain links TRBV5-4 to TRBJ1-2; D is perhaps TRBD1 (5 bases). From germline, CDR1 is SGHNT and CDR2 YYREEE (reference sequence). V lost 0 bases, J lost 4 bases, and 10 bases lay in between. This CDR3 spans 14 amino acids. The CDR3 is CASSLGQQVYGYTF. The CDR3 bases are TGTGCCAGCAGCTTGGGACAGCAAGTCTATGGCTACACCTTC.

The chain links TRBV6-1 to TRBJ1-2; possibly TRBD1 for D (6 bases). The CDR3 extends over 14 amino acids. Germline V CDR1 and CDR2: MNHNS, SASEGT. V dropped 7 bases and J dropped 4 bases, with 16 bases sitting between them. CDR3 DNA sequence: TGTGCCAGCACTCCGGGAGGGGGTGGCTATGGCTACACCTTC. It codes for CASTPGGGGYGYTF.

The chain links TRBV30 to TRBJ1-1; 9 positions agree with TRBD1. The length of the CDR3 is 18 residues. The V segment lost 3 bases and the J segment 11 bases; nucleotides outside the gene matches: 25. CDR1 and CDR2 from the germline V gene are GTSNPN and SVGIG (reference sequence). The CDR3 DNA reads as TGTGCCTGGAGGGGTTGGGCAACCGCGGGACAGGGTTCATCTCGGGCTTTCTTT. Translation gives CAWRGWATAGQGSSRAFF.